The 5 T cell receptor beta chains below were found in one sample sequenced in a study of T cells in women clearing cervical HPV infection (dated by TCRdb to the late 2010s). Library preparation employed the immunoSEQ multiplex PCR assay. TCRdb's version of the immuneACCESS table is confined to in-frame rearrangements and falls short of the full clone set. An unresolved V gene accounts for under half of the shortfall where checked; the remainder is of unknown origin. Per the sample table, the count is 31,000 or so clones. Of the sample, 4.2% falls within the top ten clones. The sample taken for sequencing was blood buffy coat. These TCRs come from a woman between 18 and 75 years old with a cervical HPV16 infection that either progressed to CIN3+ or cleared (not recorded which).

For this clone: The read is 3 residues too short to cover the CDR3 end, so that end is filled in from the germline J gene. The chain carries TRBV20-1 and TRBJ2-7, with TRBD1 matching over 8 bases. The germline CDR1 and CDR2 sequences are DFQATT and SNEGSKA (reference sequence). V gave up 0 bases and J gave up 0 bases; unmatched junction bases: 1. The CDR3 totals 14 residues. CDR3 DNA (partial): TGCAGTGCTAGAGACGGACAGGGCTCCTACGAG. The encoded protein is CSARDGQGSYE. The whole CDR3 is CSARDGQGSYEQYF.

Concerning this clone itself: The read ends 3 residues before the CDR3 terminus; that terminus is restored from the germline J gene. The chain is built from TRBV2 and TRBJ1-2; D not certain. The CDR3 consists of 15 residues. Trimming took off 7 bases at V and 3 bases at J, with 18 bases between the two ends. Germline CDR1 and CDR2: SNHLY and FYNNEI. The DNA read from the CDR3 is TGTGCCAGCAATCCCCAAACAGAGGCCCACTATGGC. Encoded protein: CASNPQTEAHYG. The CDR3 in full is CASNPQTEAHYGYTF.

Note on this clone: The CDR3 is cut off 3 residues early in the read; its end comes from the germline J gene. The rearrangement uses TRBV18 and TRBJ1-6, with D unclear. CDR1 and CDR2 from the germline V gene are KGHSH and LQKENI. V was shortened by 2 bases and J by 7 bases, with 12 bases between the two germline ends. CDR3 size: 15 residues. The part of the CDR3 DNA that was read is TGTGCCAGCTCACCAGCCGGACCGGGGAATTCACCC. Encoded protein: CASSPAGPGNSP. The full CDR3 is CASSPAGPGNSPLHF. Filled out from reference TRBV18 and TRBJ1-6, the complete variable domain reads NAGVMQNPRHLVRRRGQEARLRCSPMKGHSHVYWYRQLPEEGLKFMVYLQKENIIDESGMPKERFSAEFPKEGPSILRIQQVVRGDSAAYFCASSPAGPGNSPLHFGNGTRLTVT.

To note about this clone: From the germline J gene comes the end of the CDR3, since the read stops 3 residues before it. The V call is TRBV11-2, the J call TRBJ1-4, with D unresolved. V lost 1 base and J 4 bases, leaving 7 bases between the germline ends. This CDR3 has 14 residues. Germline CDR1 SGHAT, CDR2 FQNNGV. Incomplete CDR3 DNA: TGTGCCAGCAGCTTAGTGAGCCTTAATGAAAAA. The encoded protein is CASSLVSLNEK. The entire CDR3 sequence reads CASSLVSLNEKLFF.

The CDR3 protein is CSAQRSGGSGNTIYF. The DNA read from the CDR3 is TGCAGTGCACAACGTTCGGGGGGTTCTGGAAACACC. The rearrangement uses TRBV20-1 and TRBJ1-3; tentative D call: TRBD1 (5 bases). The read is 3 residues too short to cover the CDR3 end, so that end is filled in from the germline J gene. Germline CDR1 is DFQATT and CDR2 is SNEGSKA (reference sequence). The CDR3 has 15 amino acids. With 6 bases removed from V and 1 base from J, the gap between germline ends came to 16 bases.